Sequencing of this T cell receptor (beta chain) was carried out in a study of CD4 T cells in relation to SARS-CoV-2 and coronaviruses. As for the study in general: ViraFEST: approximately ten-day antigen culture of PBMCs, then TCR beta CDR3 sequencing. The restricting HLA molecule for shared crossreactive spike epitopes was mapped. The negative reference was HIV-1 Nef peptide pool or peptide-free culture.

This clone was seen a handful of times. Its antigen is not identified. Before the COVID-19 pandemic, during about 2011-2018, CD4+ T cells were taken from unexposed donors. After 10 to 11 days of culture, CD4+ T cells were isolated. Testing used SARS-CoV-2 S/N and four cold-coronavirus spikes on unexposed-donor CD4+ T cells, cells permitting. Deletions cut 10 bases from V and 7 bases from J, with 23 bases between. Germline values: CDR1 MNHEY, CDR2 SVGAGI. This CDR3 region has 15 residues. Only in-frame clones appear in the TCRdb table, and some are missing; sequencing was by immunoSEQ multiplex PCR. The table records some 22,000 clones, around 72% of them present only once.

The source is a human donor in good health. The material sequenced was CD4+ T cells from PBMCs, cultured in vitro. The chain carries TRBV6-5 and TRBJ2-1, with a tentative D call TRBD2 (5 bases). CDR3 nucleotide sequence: TGTGCCATTTCCTGGAAGGCAGACCAGCGGAATGAGCAGTTCTTC. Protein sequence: CAISWKADQRNEQFF.